What follows are 11 T cell receptor beta chains derived from one specimen sequenced in a study of T cell responses to AZD1222 COVID-19 vaccine. Sequencing was performed with immunoSEQ multiplex PCR; in TCRdb, only in-frame clones are kept and a portion is missing. Of 140,000 or so clones listed, approximately 91% are singletons. The sample here was peripheral blood, taken 28 days after the second dose of the MenACWY control vaccine. The receptors were sampled from an adult who received the MenACWY meningococcal vaccine as a control.

The chain recombines TRBV5-1 with TRBJ1-6; 8 positions agree with TRBD1. J lost 6 bases, V lost 0 bases, and 2 bases had no gene match. This CDR3 contains 15 residues. The germline CDR1 and CDR2 sequences are SGHRS and YFSETQ. CDR3 in amino acids: CASSLGTGSNSPLHF. The CDR3 DNA reads as TGCGCCAGCAGCTTGGGGACAGGGTCTAATTCACCCCTCCACTTT.

The gene calls are TRBV9 and TRBJ1-2; the D gene is possibly TRBD1 (5 bases). Germline loops: CDR1 SGDLS, CDR2 YYNGEE. V lost 5 bases to trimming and J lost 7 bases, with 15 bases between them. CDR3 length: 13 residues. The CDR3 protein is CASRNPERGGYTF. In DNA form, the CDR3 reads TGTGCCAGCAGGAACCCCGAGAGGGGTGGCTACACCTTC.

The chain couples TRBV4-1 to TRBJ2-3; D remains ambiguous. Looked up from germline, CDR1 is MGHRA and CDR2 is YSYEKL. V dropped 3 bases and J dropped 5 bases, with 9 bases sitting between them. The CDR3 runs 13 residues. This CDR3 reads CASSQSVVDTQYF. The DNA for the CDR3 is TGCGCCAGCAGCCAGTCGGTGGTAGATACGCAGTATTTT.

The chain carries TRBV4-2 and TRBJ2-3, with D possibly TRBD2 on 6 matching bases. Germline CDR1 reads LGHNA; CDR2 reads YNFKEQ. The CDR3 loop spans 14 amino acids. V was cut by 1 base and J by 3 bases, with 8 bases left in between. CDR3 loop: CASSQVAGTDTQYF. Here the CDR3 DNA reads TGTGCCAGCAGCCAAGTGGCGGGAACAGATACGCAGTATTTT.

This clone was recorded only once. J is TRBJ1-3 and V is TRBV6-5; 8 bases are a match to TRBD1. The V gene end was trimmed by 5 bases and the J gene end by 3 bases; junction bases not matched to a gene: 3. CDR1 and CDR2 from the germline V gene are MNHEY and SVGAGI. This CDR3 region has 14 residues. The DNA of the CDR3 is TGTGCCAGCAGTCCCACAGGGGGTGGAAACACCATATATTTT. Protein sequence: CASSPTGGGNTIYF.

V gene TRBV4-3 combines with J gene TRBJ2-2; TRBD1 agrees at 10 bases. The CDR3 has 17 amino acids. The germline CDR1 and CDR2 sequences are LGHNA and YSLEER. Germline trimming cut 2 bases from V and 5 bases from J; bases unmatched to any gene: 8. This CDR3 reads CASSQSTGGRGTGELFF. The CDR3 coding sequence is TGCGCCAGCAGCCAATCGACAGGGGGCAGAGGGACCGGGGAGCTGTTTTTT.

V gene TRBV4-3 combines with J gene TRBJ1-1; unclear D gene. This CDR3 contains 15 residues. Germline V gene lookup returns CDR1 LGHNA and CDR2 YSLEER. Trimming removed 0 bases at V and 4 bases at J, with 12 bases between. The CDR3: CASSQEYTKGTEAFF. In nucleotides, the CDR3 is TGCGCCAGCAGCCAAGAATACACGAAGGGCACTGAAGCTTTCTTT.

This clone was seen more than once but under ten times. The rearrangement links TRBV10-3 to TRBJ2-3; D is uncertain. Germline lookup yields CDR1 ENHRY and CDR2 SYGVKD. This CDR3 contains 14 residues. Trimming stripped 6 bases from V and 0 bases from J, with 10 bases between. The CDR3 is CAISTQESTDTQYF. The CDR3 DNA reads TGTGCCATCAGCACCCAGGAAAGCACAGATACGCAGTATTTT.

The rearrangement links TRBV24-1 to TRBJ2-5; 7 nucleotides line up with TRBD1. Germline V CDR1 and CDR2: KGHDR, SFDVKD. V was pared by 2 bases and J by 5 bases, with 1 base of the junction left unmatched. This CDR3 contains 13 residues. This CDR3 is CATSDWGQETQYF. The CDR3 DNA follows: TGTGCCACCAGTGATTGGGGACAGGAGACCCAGTACTTC.

This clone was observed once. V usage is TRBV12-3 or TRBV12-4 and J usage is TRBJ2-7, with D unresolved. The CDR3 runs 12 residues. Trimming took 5 bases from V and 0 from J, leaving 5 bases between them. The CDR3 sequence is CASSRSSYEQYF. The CDR3 DNA reads TGTGCCAGCAGTAGGAGCTCCTACGAGCAGTACTTC.

The rearrangement links TRBV6-4 to TRBJ1-5; D gene uncertain. V was trimmed by 3 bases and J by 0 bases, leaving 21 bases between them. Germline V lookup: CDR1 MRHNA, CDR2 SNTAGT. This CDR3 comprises 19 residues. CDR3 loop: CASSEPLLMGGRSNQPQHF. In DNA, the CDR3 is TGTGCCAGCAGTGAGCCCCTCCTTATGGGCGGACGTAGCAATCAGCCCCAGCATTTT.